One TCR beta chain is described in this entry. The sample is drawn from a study of Ad26.COV2.S vaccination and SARS-CoV-2 variants. The CDR3 extends over 14 amino acids. V dropped 5 bases and J dropped 1 base, with 11 bases sitting between them. CDR1 MDHEN and CDR2 SYDVKM come from the germline V gene. Sample treatment: over 15 received Ad26.COV2.S at low or high dose, single or two shots; 5 received placebo; per-sample allocation not given. After the first vaccine or placebo injection, samples were drawn on day 63. Clones were sequenced by immunoSEQ multiplex PCR, and TCRdb holds only the in-frame ones, with some missing. Of 430,000 or so clones in the sample, approximately 90% were seen once.

The sequence derives from a person between 18 and 60 years old who received the Ad26.COV2.S COVID-19 vaccine or a placebo. The material was peripheral blood, obtained in a trial of Ad26.COV2.S vaccine versus placebo. The chain employs TRBV28 and TRBJ2-5; tentatively, D is TRBD2 (5 bases). As DNA, the CDR3 is TGTGCCAGCAGTGGCCCGGGAAGCCAAGAGACCCAGTACTTC. This encodes CASSGPGSQETQYF.